This is a list of T cell receptor beta chains from one sample in a study of vaccination and CD4 T cells after COVID-19. One entry per CDR3 protein, called by TCRdb with MiXCR from the PCR reads. The sample shows over 15,000 distinct CDR3 sequences, under 60% of them seen only once. Their antigens are not known. The sample consisted of CD4+ T cells from blood, cultured in vitro. These receptors were obtained from a human donor who had recovered from COVID-19. Each CDR3 is given with its conserved first and last residue. The D gene is left open where the match is weak. The listing skips clone size in some rows; elsewhere it reads once, few, many or a size class.

D: .
J: TRBJ2-5
size: .
V: TRBV12-3/TRBV12-4
DNA: TGTGCCAGCAGTTTTGGGGCGGGGCAAGAGACCCAGTACTTC
CDR3: CASSFGAGQETQYF

D: .
J: TRBJ1-6
size: .
V: TRBV7-9
DNA: TGTGCCAGCAGCTTAGGTCAAGATTCACCCCTCCACTTT
CDR3: CASSLGQDSPLHF

D: TRBD1
J: TRBJ2-7
size: .
V: TRBV19
DNA: TGTGCCAGTAGCTCACCGGGACAGACCTACGAGCAGTACTTC
CDR3: CASSSPGQTYEQYF

D: .
J: TRBJ2-6
size: .
V: TRBV27
DNA: TGTGCCAGCAGTTGGGGGGTCTCTGGGGCCAACGTCCTGACTTTC
CDR3: CASSWGVSGANVLTF

D: TRBD1
J: TRBJ1-6
size: .
V: TRBV5-1
DNA: TGCGCCAGCAGCCCCGACAGGGGGCCTCCAAATTCACCCCTCCACTTT
CDR3: CASSPDRGPPNSPLHF

D: .
J: TRBJ2-2
size: .
V: TRBV10-1
DNA: TGCGCCAGCAGTGACCCCGGATACACCGGGGAGCTGTTTTTT
CDR3: CASSDPGYTGELFF

D: .
J: TRBJ2-3
size: .
V: TRBV12-3/TRBV12-4
DNA: TGTGCCAGCAGTTTCTCCCTTGTGAAGATGGGGACGCAGTATTTT
CDR3: CASSFSLVKMGTQYF

D: .
J: TRBJ2-5
size: .
V: TRBV5-1
DNA: TGCGCCAGCAGCCCCGCCGGGGGGCAGGAGACCCAGTACTTC
CDR3: CASSPAGGQETQYF

D: .
J: TRBJ2-3
size: few
V: TRBV5-1
DNA: TGCGCCAGCAGCTTAGGGAGCGGACAACCCACAGATACGCAGTATTTT
CDR3: CASSLGSGQPTDTQYF

D: TRBD1
J: TRBJ1-5
size: .
V: TRBV27
DNA: TGTGCCAGCAGTTTGAAAGGGGGCGCGGGTCAGCCCCAGCATTTT
CDR3: CASSLKGGAGQPQHF

D: .
J: TRBJ1-5
size: .
V: TRBV27
DNA: TGTGCCAGCAGTTTATCATTCGGGACACCCCTTAATCAGCCCCAGCATTTT
CDR3: CASSLSFGTPLNQPQHF

D: .
J: TRBJ1-4
size: .
V: TRBV7-2
DNA: TGTGCCAGCAGCTTAGTGCTTAGGGTAAATGAAAAACTGTTTTTT
CDR3: CASSLVLRVNEKLFF

D: TRBD1
J: TRBJ2-1
size: .
V: TRBV6-1
DNA: TGTGCCAGCAGTGCGACAGGGGGCTACAATGAGCAGTTCTTC
CDR3: CASSATGGYNEQFF

D: .
J: TRBJ1-2
size: .
V: TRBV7-9
DNA: TGTGCCAGCAGCTTAGAGGAGGTGAATGGGGGCTATGGCTACACCTTC
CDR3: CASSLEEVNGGYGYTF

D: TRBD1
J: TRBJ1-6
size: few
V: TRBV28
DNA: TGTGCCACGGGTCCGGGACAGGGCAATTCACCCCTCCACTTT
CDR3: CATGPGQGNSPLHF

D: TRBD1
J: TRBJ1-5
size: few
V: TRBV20-1
DNA: TGCAGTGCTAGAGATCGGACAGGAGCCCAGCCCCAGCATTTT
CDR3: CSARDRTGAQPQHF

D: .
J: TRBJ1-1
size: .
V: TRBV4-3
DNA: TGCGCCAGCAGCCAAGGCTTACAGGTGAACACTGAAGCTTTCTTT
CDR3: CASSQGLQVNTEAFF

D: .
J: TRBJ1-1
size: .
V: TRBV11-2
DNA: TGTGCCAGCAGCTTAGTGGGGCGCTTGGCTTTCTTT
CDR3: CASSLVGRLAFF